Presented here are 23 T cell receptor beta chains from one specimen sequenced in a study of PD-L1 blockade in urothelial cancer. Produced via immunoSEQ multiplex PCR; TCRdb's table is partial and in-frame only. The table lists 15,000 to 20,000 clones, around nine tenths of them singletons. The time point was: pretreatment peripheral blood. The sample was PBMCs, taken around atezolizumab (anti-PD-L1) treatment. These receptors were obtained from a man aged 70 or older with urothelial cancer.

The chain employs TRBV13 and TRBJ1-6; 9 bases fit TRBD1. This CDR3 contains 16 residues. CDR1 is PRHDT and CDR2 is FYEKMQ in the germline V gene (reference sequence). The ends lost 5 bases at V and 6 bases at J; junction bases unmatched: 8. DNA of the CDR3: TGTGCCAGCAGCCCCCGGGACAGGGCTGGTAATTCACCCCTCCACTTT. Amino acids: CASSPRDRAGNSPLHF.

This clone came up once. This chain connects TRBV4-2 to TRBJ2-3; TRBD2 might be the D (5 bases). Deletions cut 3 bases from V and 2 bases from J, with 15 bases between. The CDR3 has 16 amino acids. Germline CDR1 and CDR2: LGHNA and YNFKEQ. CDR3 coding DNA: TGTGCCAGCAGCCACCGTCGGGCGGGTTACACAGATACGCAGTATTTT. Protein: CASSHRRAGYTDTQYF.

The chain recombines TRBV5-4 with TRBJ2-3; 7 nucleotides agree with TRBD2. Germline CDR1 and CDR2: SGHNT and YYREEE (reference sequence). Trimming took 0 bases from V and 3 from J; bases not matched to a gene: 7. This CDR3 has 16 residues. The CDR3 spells CASSLGFGGGTDTQYF. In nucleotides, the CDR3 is TGTGCCAGCAGCTTGGGTTTTGGCGGGGGAACAGATACGCAGTATTTT.

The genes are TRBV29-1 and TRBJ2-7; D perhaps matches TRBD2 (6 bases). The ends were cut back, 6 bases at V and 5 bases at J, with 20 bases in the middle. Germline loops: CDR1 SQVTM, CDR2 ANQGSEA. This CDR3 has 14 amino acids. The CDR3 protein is CSVAGGQSGNEQYF. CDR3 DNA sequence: TGCAGCGTAGCGGGCGGCCAGAGCGGAAACGAGCAGTACTTC.

The CDR3 sequence: CASSQGPGKNTEAFF. In DNA form, the CDR3 reads TGTGCCAGCAGCCAAGGACCAGGGAAGAACACTGAAGCTTTCTTT. The rearrangement links TRBV14 to TRBJ1-1; weak D call: TRBD1 (5 bases). The CDR3 has 15 amino acids. V shed 1 base and J shed 1 base, with 10 bases lying between them. Germline lookup yields CDR1 SGHDN and CDR2 FVKESK.

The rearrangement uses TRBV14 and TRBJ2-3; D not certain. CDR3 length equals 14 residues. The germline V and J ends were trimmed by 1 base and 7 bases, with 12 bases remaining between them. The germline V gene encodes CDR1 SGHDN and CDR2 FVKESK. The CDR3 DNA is TGTGCCAGCAGCCAAGGGAACAGCCAAAATACGCAGTATTTT. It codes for CASSQGNSQNTQYF.

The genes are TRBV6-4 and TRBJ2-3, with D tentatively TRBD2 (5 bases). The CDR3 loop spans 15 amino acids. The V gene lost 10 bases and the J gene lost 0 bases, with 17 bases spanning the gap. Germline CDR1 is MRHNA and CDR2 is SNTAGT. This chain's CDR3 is CATQRVARSTDTQYF. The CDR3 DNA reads TGTGCCACCCAGAGGGTAGCGCGTAGCACAGATACGCAGTATTTT.

The CDR3: CASSLGPSGPQETQYF. DNA for the CDR3: TGCGCCAGCAGCTTGGGGCCTAGCGGGCCTCAAGAGACCCAGTACTTC. The V gene is TRBV5-1, the J gene TRBJ2-5, with TRBD2 matching over 8 bases. The CDR3 sequence is 16 residues long. The V gene end was trimmed by 0 bases and the J gene end by 2 bases; junction bases not matched to a gene: 6. Germline values: CDR1 SGHRS, CDR2 YFSETQ.

The CDR3 loop is CASTRQENQPQHF. The CDR3, as DNA: TGTGCCAGCACCCGACAGGAGAATCAGCCCCAGCATTTT. The chain links TRBV7-7 to TRBJ1-5, with a weak D call TRBD1 (6 bases). V was shortened by 7 bases and J by 4 bases, with 11 bases between the two germline ends. CDR1 is SSHAT and CDR2 is FNYEAQ in the germline V gene (reference sequence). This CDR3 has 13 residues.

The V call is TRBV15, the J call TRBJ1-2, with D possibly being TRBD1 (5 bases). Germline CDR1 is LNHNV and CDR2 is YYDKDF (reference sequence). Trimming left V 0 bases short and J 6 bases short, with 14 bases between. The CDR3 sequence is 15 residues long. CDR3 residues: CATSRDPDRLDGYTF. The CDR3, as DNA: TGTGCCACCAGCAGAGATCCCGACAGATTAGATGGCTACACCTTC.

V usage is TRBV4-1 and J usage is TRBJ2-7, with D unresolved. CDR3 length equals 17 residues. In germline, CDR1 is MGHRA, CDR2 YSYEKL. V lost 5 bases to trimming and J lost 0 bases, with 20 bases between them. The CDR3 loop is CASSEGNGARLSYEQYF. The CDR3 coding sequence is TGCGCCAGCAGCGAAGGAAATGGAGCTCGGCTCTCCTACGAGCAGTACTTC.

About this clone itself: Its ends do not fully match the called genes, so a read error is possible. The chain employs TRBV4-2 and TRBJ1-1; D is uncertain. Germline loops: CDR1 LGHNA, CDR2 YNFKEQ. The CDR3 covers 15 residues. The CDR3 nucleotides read TGTGCCAGCAACCAACACGACGGGATGAACACTGAAGCTTTCTTT. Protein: CASNQHDGMNTEAFF.

The CDR3: CASSQGQGAGGELFF. The DNA of the CDR3 is TGTGCCAGCAGCCAGGGACAGGGGGCTGGCGGGGAGCTGTTTTTT. The chain uses TRBV4-2 and TRBJ2-2; the match to TRBD1 covers 12 bases. V lost 3 bases to trimming and J lost 7 bases; unmatched junction nucleotides: 3. CDR3 length: 15 residues. Germline V lookup: CDR1 LGHNA, CDR2 YNFKEQ.

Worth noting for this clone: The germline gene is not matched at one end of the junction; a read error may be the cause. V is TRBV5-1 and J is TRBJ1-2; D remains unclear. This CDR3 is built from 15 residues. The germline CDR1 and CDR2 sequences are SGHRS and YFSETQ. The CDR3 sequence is CASSLNWSRRTLTDF. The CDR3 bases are TGCGCCAGCAGCTTAAATTGGAGTCGACGGACTTTGACTGATTTC.

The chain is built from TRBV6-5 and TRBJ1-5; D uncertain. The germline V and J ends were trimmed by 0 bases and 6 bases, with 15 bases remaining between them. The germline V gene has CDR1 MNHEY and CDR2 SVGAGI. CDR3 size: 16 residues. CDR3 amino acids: CASSYSGGKGSQPQHF. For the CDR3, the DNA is TGTGCCAGCAGTTACTCGGGCGGGAAGGGCAGTCAGCCCCAGCATTTT.

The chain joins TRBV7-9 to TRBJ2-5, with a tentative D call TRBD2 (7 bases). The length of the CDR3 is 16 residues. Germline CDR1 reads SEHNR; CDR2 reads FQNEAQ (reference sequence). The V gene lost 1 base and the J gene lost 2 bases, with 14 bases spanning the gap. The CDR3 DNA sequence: TGTGCCAGCAGCTTAGTAGGGGGGGGCATACAAGAGACCCAGTACTTC. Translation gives CASSLVGGGIQETQYF.

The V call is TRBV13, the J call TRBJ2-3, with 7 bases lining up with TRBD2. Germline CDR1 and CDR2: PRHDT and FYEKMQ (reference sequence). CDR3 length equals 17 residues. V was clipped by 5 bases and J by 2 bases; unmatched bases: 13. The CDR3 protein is CASSPRGGGTITDTQYF. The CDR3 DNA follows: TGTGCCAGCAGCCCTAGGGGCGGGGGAACCATCACAGATACGCAGTATTTT.

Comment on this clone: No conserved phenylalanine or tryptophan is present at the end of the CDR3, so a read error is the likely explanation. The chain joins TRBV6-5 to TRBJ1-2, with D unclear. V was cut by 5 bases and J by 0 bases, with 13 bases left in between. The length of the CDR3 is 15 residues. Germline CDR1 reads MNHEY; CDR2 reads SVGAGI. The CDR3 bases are TGTGCCAGCAGTCAACCCTCCCAATCTAACTATGGCTACACCCTC. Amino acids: CASSQPSQSNYGYTL.

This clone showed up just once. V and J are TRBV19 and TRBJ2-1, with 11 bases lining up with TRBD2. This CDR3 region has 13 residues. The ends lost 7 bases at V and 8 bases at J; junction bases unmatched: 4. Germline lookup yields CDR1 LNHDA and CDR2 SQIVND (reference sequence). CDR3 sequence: CASNSGGAHEQFF. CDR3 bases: TGTGCCAGTAATAGCGGGGGGGCTCATGAGCAGTTCTTC.

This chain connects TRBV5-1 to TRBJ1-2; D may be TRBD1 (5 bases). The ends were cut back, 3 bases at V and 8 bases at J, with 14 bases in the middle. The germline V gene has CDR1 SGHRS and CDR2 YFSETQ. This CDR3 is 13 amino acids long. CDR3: CASSYGLGRGYTF. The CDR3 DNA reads TGCGCCAGCAGCTACGGTTTGGGGCGAGGCTACACCTTC.

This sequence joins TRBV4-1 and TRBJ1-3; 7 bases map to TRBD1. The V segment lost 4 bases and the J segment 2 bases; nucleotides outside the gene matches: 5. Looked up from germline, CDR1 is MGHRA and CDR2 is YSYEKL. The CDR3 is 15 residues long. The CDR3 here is CASSPQTGAGNTIYF. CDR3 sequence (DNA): TGCGCCAGCAGCCCTCAAACAGGGGCTGGAAACACCATATATTTT.

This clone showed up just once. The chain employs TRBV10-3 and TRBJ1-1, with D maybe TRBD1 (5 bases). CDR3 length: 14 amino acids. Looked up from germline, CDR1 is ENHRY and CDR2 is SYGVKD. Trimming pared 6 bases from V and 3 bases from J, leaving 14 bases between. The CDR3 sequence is CAISQGAVYTEAFF. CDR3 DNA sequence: TGTGCCATCAGCCAAGGGGCTGTGTACACTGAAGCTTTCTTT.

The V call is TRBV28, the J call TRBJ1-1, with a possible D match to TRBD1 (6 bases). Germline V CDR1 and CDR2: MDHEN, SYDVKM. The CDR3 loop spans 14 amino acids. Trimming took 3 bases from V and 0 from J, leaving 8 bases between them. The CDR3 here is CASSFGTLNTEAFF. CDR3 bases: TGTGCCAGCAGTTTCGGGACACTGAACACTGAAGCTTTCTTT.